This is a list of T cell receptor beta chains from one sample in a study of blood T cells in healthy people across ages. In TCRdb, the 5' RACE reads were re-called with MiXCR into one record per CDR3 protein. The table lists over 1,300,000 distinct CDR3 sequences, around 55% of them singletons. Sequencing input: blood. The receptors were gathered from a man aged 18 to 35 in good health. The CDR3 runs from the conserved cysteine through the conserved F or W. Each record gives: D gene, J gene, clone size, V gene, CDR3 protein, CDR3 DNA. The D gene is left open where the match is weak. Size tells how often a clone was seen (once, few, many) or the class of an expanded clone, and some rows leave it out.

TRBD1	TRBJ1-6	.	TRBV28	CASSHGQGLGSPLHF	TGTGCCAGCAGTCACGGACAGGGTTTAGGTTCACCCCTCCACTTT
TRBD1	TRBJ2-7	.	TRBV9	CASSATGFSYEQYF	TGTGCCAGCAGCGCGACAGGGTTCTCCTACGAGCAGTACTTC
TRBD2	TRBJ2-3	.	TRBV15	CATSSIAGGTDTQYF	TGTGCCACCAGCAGCATAGCGGGGGGCACAGATACGCAGTATTTT
.	TRBJ2-1	few	TRBV29-1	CSVDDGIYNEQFF	TGCAGCGTTGACGACGGAATCTACAATGAGCAGTTCTTC
TRBD1	TRBJ2-7	few	TRBV29-1	CSVMGQGSVEQYF	TGCAGCGTTATGGGACAGGGGTCTGTCGAGCAGTACTTC
.	TRBJ2-7	.	TRBV5-5	CASSFNPGTYEQYF	TGTGCCAGCAGCTTCAATCCAGGTACCTACGAGCAGTACTTC
.	TRBJ2-7	many	TRBV29-1	CSVEDTYYEQYF	TGCAGCGTTGAGGACACCTACTACGAGCAGTACTTC
TRBD1	TRBJ2-4	.	TRBV27	CASSVSRGSWEQYF	TGTGCCAGCAGTGTAAGCAGGGGGTCTTGGGAGCAGTACTTC
.	TRBJ2-7	few	TRBV4-1	CTSSQVLLGPNYEQYF	TGCACCAGCAGCCAAGTACTACTGGGCCCGAACTACGAGCAGTACTTC
TRBD2	TRBJ2-1	.	TRBV4-3	CASSHYRTSGGVYEQFF	TGCGCCAGCAGCCATTACCGGACTAGCGGGGGGGTATATGAGCAGTTCTTC
.	TRBJ2-1	.	TRBV12-3/TRBV12-4	CAGSHGGPYNEQFF	TGTGCCGGCAGTCACGGGGGGCCGTACAATGAGCAGTTCTTC
.	TRBJ2-5	.	TRBV20-1	CSASGPSRETQYF	TGCAGTGCTAGTGGACCTTCGCGGGAGACCCAGTACTTC
.	TRBJ1-1	once	TRBV12-3/TRBV12-4	CASSFGRRGNTEAFF	TGTGCCAGCAGTTTTGGGAGGAGAGGGAACACTGAAGCTTTCTTT
TRBD1	TRBJ2-1	many	TRBV7-2	CASSYGQGGLNEQFF	TGTGCCAGCAGCTATGGACAGGGCGGGCTCAATGAGCAGTTCTTC
TRBD2	TRBJ2-7	.	TRBV7-2	CASRLGLALSYEQYF	TGTGCCAGCAGACTGGGACTAGCGCTATCCTACGAGCAGTACTTC
TRBD2	TRBJ2-3	few	TRBV20-1	CSATGGGGSTDTQYF	TGCAGTGCTACCGGTGGCGGGGGGAGCACAGATACGCAGTATTTT
.	TRBJ2-5	.	TRBV11-2	CASSLGRGWAQYF	TGTGCCAGCAGCTTAGGGAGGGGATGGGCCCAGTACTTC
.	TRBJ2-7	.	TRBV29-1	CSAAGTNRNEQYF	TGCAGCGCCGCCGGGACGAATAGGAACGAGCAGTACTTC
.	TRBJ1-1	.	TRBV6-2/TRBV6-3	CASIQNAEAFF	TGTGCCAGCATTCAAAACGCTGAAGCTTTCTTT
TRBD2	TRBJ2-5	.	TRBV11-2	CASSLDGRGGETQYF	TGTGCCAGCAGCTTAGATGGGAGGGGTGGAGAGACCCAGTACTTC
.	TRBJ2-3	few	TRBV11-1	CASSPGPPDTQYF	TGTGCCAGCAGCCCCGGACCCCCAGATACGCAGTATTTT
.	TRBJ2-4	.	TRBV6-5	CASLHANIQYF	TGTGCCAGCTTACACGCAAACATTCAGTACTTC
TRBD1	TRBJ2-7	few	TRBV28	CASSETGGVRYEQYF	TGTGCCAGCAGCGAGACAGGGGGCGTTCGCTACGAGCAGTACTTC
.	TRBJ1-1	few	TRBV29-1	CSVRGSFREAFF	TGCAGCGTTCGTGGGTCCTTTCGGGAAGCTTTCTTT